These 32 T cell receptor beta chains were sequenced from one sample in a study of blood T cell repertoires in COVID-19. Data came from immunoSEQ multiplex PCR; TCRdb stores just in-frame clones and leaves some out. Here the sample spans around 100,000 clones, about 90% being singletons. Sequences were obtained from peripheral blood. These receptors were collected from a human donor in a cohort sampled during active COVID-19.

This clone occurred a few times. The chain uses TRBV25-1 and TRBJ2-1; TRBD2 matches at 9 bases. The CDR3 is 15 amino acids. Germline trimming cut 5 bases from V and 0 bases from J; bases unmatched to any gene: 2. Germline CDR1 and CDR2: MGHDK and SYGVNS. The CDR3 spells CASSISGSSYNEQFF. In DNA form, the CDR3 reads TGTGCCAGCAGTATTAGCGGGAGCTCCTACAATGAGCAGTTCTTC.

CDR3 loop: CASSRDRGQVTDTQYF. The CDR3 DNA reads as TGTGCCAGTAGTCGGGACAGGGGGCAGGTCACAGATACGCAGTATTTT. The chain joins TRBV19 to TRBJ2-3; the match to TRBD1 covers 12 bases. V was clipped by 5 bases and J by 2 bases; unmatched bases: 5. CDR3 length: 16 amino acids. Per germline, CDR1 LNHDA and CDR2 SQIVND (reference sequence). Supplemented by reference TRBV19 and TRBJ2-3, the full variable domain reads DGGITQSPKYLFRKEGQNVTLSCEQNLNHDAMYWYRQDPGQGLRLIYYSQIVNDFQKGDIAEGYSVSREKKESFPLTVTSAQKNPTAFYLCASSRDRGQVTDTQYFGPGTRLTVL.

V and J are TRBV7-2 and TRBJ1-1; tentatively, D is TRBD1 (6 bases). The germline gives CDR1 SGHTA, CDR2 FQGNSA. Trimming stripped 1 base from V and 3 bases from J, with 12 bases between. The CDR3 extends over 15 amino acids. CDR3 sequence reads: CASSLVRGADTEAFF. CDR3 nucleotides: TGTGCCAGCAGCTTAGTACGGGGGGCGGACACTGAAGCTTTCTTT.

The CDR3 bases are TGTGCCAGCAGTCCTACTAGCGGGAGCCCAGATACGCAGTATTTT. It translates to CASSPTSGSPDTQYF. The rearrangement joins TRBV2 to TRBJ2-3, with 11 bases identical to TRBD2. The length of the CDR3 is 15 residues. The J segment lost 4 bases and the V segment lost 5 bases, leaving 5 bases of the junction unmatched. Germline values: CDR1 SNHLY, CDR2 FYNNEI.

The DNA of the CDR3 is TGTGCCAGCAGTCGACTCAAGGGGACTAGCGGTAATTATTACGAGCAGTACTTC. Its protein product is CASSRLKGTSGNYYEQYF. This chain uses TRBV28 with TRBJ2-7, with TRBD2 matching 11 bases. The CDR3 consists of 18 residues. V was pared by 5 bases and J by 4 bases, with 16 bases of the junction left unmatched. Looked up from germline, CDR1 is MDHEN and CDR2 is SYDVKM.

This clone appeared a single time. The genes are TRBV2 and TRBJ2-7; the D is unclear. The V gene lost 4 bases and the J gene lost 4 bases, with 11 bases spanning the gap. The CDR3 contains 13 residues. From germline, CDR1 is SNHLY and CDR2 FYNNEI. CDR3 coding DNA: TGTGCCAGCAGTGGGGCAGGTACATACGAGCAGTACTTC. It encodes CASSGAGTYEQYF.

The chain is built from TRBV27 and TRBJ2-7; tentatively, D is TRBD2 (6 bases). Germline values: CDR1 MNHEY, CDR2 SMNVEV (reference sequence). Between the trimmed V and J ends, which lost 3 bases and 3 bases, there was a span of 15 bases. There are 15 residues in the CDR3. The CDR3 DNA is TGTGCCAGCAGTTTGAAAACGGGCGGGAACTACGAGCAGTACTTC. The encoded protein is CASSLKTGGNYEQYF.

The chain combines TRBV5-6 with TRBJ1-6; D unclear. Germline CDR1 reads SGHDT; CDR2 reads YYEEEE. V was pared by 0 bases and J by 7 bases, with 11 bases between. The CDR3 sequence is 15 residues long. The CDR3, as DNA: TGTGCCAGCAGCTTGGGGCCGGGTGGGAATTCACCCCTCCACTTT. Its translation: CASSLGPGGNSPLHF.

The rearrangement uses TRBV5-1 and TRBJ2-5; 7 positions agree with TRBD2. V shed 0 bases, J shed 2 bases, and the junction held 4 bases outside the gene matches. Germline CDR1 and CDR2: SGHRS and YFSETQ. This CDR3 is 15 amino acids long. DNA of the CDR3: TGCGCCAGCAGCTTGGACTCTAGCGGACAAGAGACCCAGTACTTC. Its translation is CASSLDSSGQETQYF.

The chain couples TRBV12-3 or TRBV12-4 to TRBJ1-1; a possible D gene is TRBD1 (6 bases). The CDR3 loop spans 13 amino acids. The V end lost 6 bases, the J end lost 4 bases, and 12 bases lay between the germline ends. CDR3 protein: CASSPQGGTEAFF. CDR3 coding DNA: TGTGCCAGCAGCCCACAGGGTGGCACTGAAGCTTTCTTT.

This rearrangement joins TRBV24-1 to TRBJ2-2, with 10 positions matching TRBD1. The CDR3 length is 18 residues. Losses at the gene ends were 1 base for V and 5 bases for J; bases not matched to a gene: 9. Germline CDR1 is KGHDR and CDR2 is SFDVKD. The CDR3: CATSDLRTGGWETGELFF. The CDR3 DNA sequence: TGTGCCACCAGTGATTTAAGGACAGGGGGATGGGAAACCGGGGAGCTGTTTTTT.

This clone came up once. The V gene is TRBV2, the J gene TRBJ2-4; D is perhaps TRBD1 (6 bases). Germline V gene data show CDR1 as SNHLY and CDR2 as FYNNEI. The ends were cut back, 4 bases at V and 6 bases at J, with 10 bases in the middle. The CDR3 covers 13 residues. CDR3 loop: CASSVEGGNIQYF. The CDR3 region has the DNA TGTGCCAGCAGTGTCGAAGGGGGAAACATTCAGTACTTC. The whole variable domain, filled in from reference TRBV2 and TRBJ2-4, reads EPEVTQTPSHQVTQMGQEVILRCVPISNHLYFYWYRQILGQKVEFLVSFYNNEISEKSEIFDDQFSVERPDGSNFTLKIRSTKLEDSAMYFCASSVEGGNIQYFGAGTRLSVL.

The chain uses TRBV12-3 or TRBV12-4 and TRBJ1-5; 8 bases are shared with TRBD1. This CDR3 is 13 amino acids long. J was trimmed by 9 bases and V by 8 bases; bases with no gene match: 9. The CDR3 protein is CASQGTGSSPQHF. The CDR3 coding sequence is TGTGCCAGCCAGGGGACAGGAAGTTCGCCCCAGCATTTT.

The chain links TRBV29-1 to TRBJ2-7; D is unclear. CDR1 and CDR2 (germline): SQVTM, ANQGSEA. V was trimmed by 4 bases and J by 2 bases, leaving 9 bases between them. The CDR3 sequence is 12 residues long. CDR3 bases: TGCAGCGTTGTAGGCACTACCTACGAGCAGTACTTC. Its translation is CSVVGTTYEQYF.

The V gene is TRBV7-2, the J gene TRBJ2-1; a weak D match, TRBD2 (7 bases). CDR1 is SGHTA and CDR2 is FQGNSA in the germline V gene. CDR3 length: 16 residues. The germline V and J ends were trimmed by 1 base and 4 bases, with 14 bases remaining between them. The CDR3 region has the DNA TGTGCCAGCAGCTTAGATAGGGGGGGAATTTACAATGAGCAGTTCTTC. It yields the protein CASSLDRGGIYNEQFF.

The J gene is TRBJ2-5, the V gene TRBV13, with D possibly TRBD2 on 5 matching bases. This CDR3 has 14 amino acids. Germline values: CDR1 PRHDT, CDR2 FYEKMQ (reference sequence). Trimming left V 1 base short and J 5 bases short, with 11 bases between. The CDR3 bases are TGTGCCAGCAGCTTAGTGAGGGAAGGGGAGACCCAGTACTTC. Its translation: CASSLVREGETQYF.

This clone was seen more than once but under ten times. The chain uses TRBV5-4 and TRBJ2-1, with 8 bases lining up with TRBD2. CDR1 SGHNT and CDR2 YYREEE come from the germline V gene (reference sequence). Trimming took 4 bases from V and 5 from J; bases not matched to a gene: 8. The CDR3 extends over 15 amino acids. For the CDR3, the DNA is TGTGCCAGCAGCCGTACGGGCGGGGGGCACAATGAGCAGTTCTTC. Translated: CASSRTGGGHNEQFF.

The gene calls are TRBV21-1 and TRBJ1-2; TRBD1, as called in the table, went unchecked against the DNA. TRBV21-1 is given as a pseudogene. This CDR3 has 17 residues. The CDR3, as DNA: TGTGCCAGCAGCTCGTGGCCTCAGGGGGCAGATAACTATGGCTACACCTTC. It translates to CASSSWPQGADNYGYTF.

The chain carries TRBV4-1 and TRBJ2-7, with 8 bases identical to TRBD1. V shed 4 bases, J shed 6 bases, and the junction held 11 bases outside the gene matches. The germline V gene has CDR1 MGHRA and CDR2 YSYEKL. The CDR3 consists of 15 residues. The CDR3 DNA reads as TGCGCCAGCAGCCCCTCGGGGCAGGGGGCTTTCGAGCAGTACTTC. Protein sequence: CASSPSGQGAFEQYF.

The chain is built from TRBV15 and TRBJ2-1, with TRBD2 identical over 7 bases. Germline V gene data show CDR1 as LNHNV and CDR2 as YYDKDF (reference sequence). The V gene end was trimmed by 7 bases and the J gene end by 6 bases; junction bases not matched to a gene: 15. This CDR3 is built from 16 residues. The CDR3 coding sequence is TGTGCCACCACCCTTGGTGGGGGGGGATCGGTCAATGAGCAGTTCTTC. Amino acids: CATTLGGGGSVNEQFF.

V is TRBV3-1 (or the pseudogene TRBV3-2) and J is TRBJ2-7, with TRBD2 matching over 7 bases. Unmatched junction bases numbered 13, after V lost 3 bases and J lost 2 bases. Looked up from germline, CDR1 is LGHDT and CDR2 is YNNKEL (reference sequence). CDR3 length: 17 residues. CDR3 sequence: CASSQFRGGGITYEQYF. The CDR3 bases are TGTGCCAGCAGCCAGTTTCGCGGGGGAGGGATTACCTACGAGCAGTACTTC.

The sample holds one count of this clone. The chain recombines TRBV3-1 (or the pseudogene TRBV3-2) with TRBJ2-1; 11 bases agree with TRBD2. This CDR3 contains 19 residues. Germline loops: CDR1 LGHDT, CDR2 YNNKEL (reference sequence). Trimming took 2 bases from V and 1 from J; bases not matched to a gene: 10. CDR3: CASSQPGTSGPASYNEQFF. In DNA form, the CDR3 reads TGTGCCAGCAGCCAACCTGGGACTAGCGGACCCGCTTCCTACAATGAGCAGTTCTTC.

The J gene is TRBJ2-3, the V gene TRBV30; D perhaps matches TRBD2 (7 bases). V shed 1 base and J shed 7 bases, with 18 bases lying between them. CDR3 size: 15 residues. Germline values: CDR1 GTSNPN, CDR2 SVGIG (reference sequence). CDR3 bases: TGTGCCTGGAGTGCGAGGGGGGGCCGGTGGAATACGCAGTATTTT. Its translation: CAWSARGGRWNTQYF.

The chain couples TRBV28 to TRBJ2-7; 12 nucleotides line up with TRBD2. The germline V gene encodes CDR1 MDHEN and CDR2 SYDVKM. This CDR3 spans 15 amino acids. V shed 2 bases and J 5 bases; nucleotides not matched to a gene: 4. CDR3 amino acids: CASSLRGLAGHEQYF. In DNA, the CDR3 is TGTGCCAGCAGTTTACGAGGACTAGCGGGACACGAGCAGTACTTC. Full variable domain (remainder filled in from reference TRBV28 and TRBJ2-7): DVKVTQSSRYLVKRTGEKVFLECVQDMDHENMFWYRQDPGLGLRLIYFSYDVKMKEKGDIPEGYSVSREKKERFSLILESASTNQTSMYLCASSLRGLAGHEQYFGPGTRLTVT.

The CDR3 loop reads CASSGGTGSYEQYF. In nucleotides, the CDR3 is TGTGCCAGCAGTGGCGGGACAGGGTCCTACGAGCAGTACTTC. The chain joins TRBV2 to TRBJ2-7; 9 bases are a match to TRBD1. CDR3 size: 14 residues. CDR1 SNHLY and CDR2 FYNNEI come from the germline V gene. The ends lost 4 bases at V and 1 base at J; junction bases unmatched: 2.

V is TRBV29-1 and J is TRBJ2-1, with TRBD1 as a possible D gene (6 bases). This CDR3 spans 11 amino acids. Germline assignment: CDR1 SQVTM and CDR2 ANQGSEA. Trimming stripped 7 bases from V and 9 bases from J, with 13 bases between. DNA of the CDR3: TGCAGCGCGACGGACAGCGGTGAGCAGTTCTTC. As protein: CSATDSGEQFF.

This sequence joins TRBV5-1 and TRBJ2-3, with unresolved D. Between the trimmed V and J ends, which lost 0 bases and 1 base, there was a span of 12 bases. From germline, CDR1 is SGHRS and CDR2 YFSETQ. CDR3 size: 16 residues. The CDR3 here is CASSLGLELRTDTQYF. The CDR3 DNA sequence: TGCGCCAGCAGCTTGGGCCTCGAGCTCCGCACAGATACGCAGTATTTT.

The chain employs TRBV7-2 and TRBJ1-2; the D is unclear. V dropped 5 bases and J dropped 2 bases, with 9 bases sitting between them. The CDR3 runs to 13 residues. The germline V gene encodes CDR1 SGHTA and CDR2 FQGNSA. The CDR3 sequence: CASSPDWNYGYTF. The CDR3 region has the DNA TGTGCCAGCAGCCCCGACTGGAACTATGGCTACACCTTC.

This clone turned up a few times. J is TRBJ1-1 and V is TRBV4-2; perhaps TRBD1 as D (6 bases). The CDR3 has 14 amino acids. Germline loops: CDR1 LGHNA, CDR2 YNFKEQ. V was pared by 1 base and J by 6 bases, with 12 bases between. CDR3 DNA sequence: TGTGCCAGCAGCCAAGCCGGACAGTACTCTGAAGCTTTCTTT. The encoded protein is CASSQAGQYSEAFF.

The V and J genes are TRBV7-8 and TRBJ1-1, with 12 bases fitting TRBD1. Losses at the gene ends were 5 bases for V and 7 bases for J; bases not matched to a gene: 14. Germline loops: CDR1 SGHVS, CDR2 FQNEAQ. The CDR3 has 17 residues. The CDR3 nucleotides read TGTGCCAGCAGCAGATCCGGGACAGGGGGCGTGGGGGGTGAAGCTTTCTTT. It encodes CASSRSGTGGVGGEAFF.

The chain uses TRBV19 and TRBJ2-7; TRBD1 aligns across 8 bases. The ends lost 6 bases at V and 3 bases at J; junction bases unmatched: 7. Germline V gene data show CDR1 as LNHDA and CDR2 as SQIVND (reference sequence). This CDR3 is built from 14 residues. The CDR3 DNA reads as TGTGCCAGTAGACCCACAGGGGGAATCTACGAGCAGTACTTC. It codes for CASRPTGGIYEQYF.

The V call is TRBV5-1, the J call TRBJ2-3, with 13 bases lining up with TRBD2. CDR3 length: 16 residues. Per the germline V gene, CDR1 is SGHRS and CDR2 is YFSETQ. V shed 1 base, J shed 6 bases, and the junction held 5 bases outside the gene matches. CDR3 sequence: CASSLTGLAGVDTQYF. CDR3 coding DNA: TGCGCCAGCAGCTTGACCGGACTAGCGGGGGTGGATACGCAGTATTTT.